The rows below give T cell receptor beta chains drawn from one sample of a study of blood T cell repertoires in COVID-19. The assay was immunoSEQ multiplex PCR, and TCRdb's table has in-frame clones only and misses some. The sample carries fewer than 250,000 clones, under 85% recorded once. Sample: PBMCs or T cells enriched from blood (not recorded which). These receptors were obtained from a man aged 55 to 70 who had recovered from COVID-19. The CDR3 runs from the conserved cysteine through the conserved F or W. A D gene is named only where the DNA matches it firmly. Clone size is stated in some rows and not others, as once, few, many or a class when expanded.

D gene | clone size | J gene | V gene | CDR3 DNA | CDR3 protein
. | . | TRBJ1-5 | TRBV30 | TGTGCCTGGTCCCTAACCAAGAACGGTCAGCCCCAGCATTTT | CAWSLTKNGQPQHF
TRBD1 | . | TRBJ1-2 | TRBV12-3/TRBV12-4 | TGTGCCAGCAGTTTTGGCAGGGGGAATGGCTACACCTTC | CASSFGRGNGYTF
. | . | TRBJ1-6 | TRBV28 | TGTGCCAGCACCCCGGGGATTCGCCACTTT | CASTPGIRHF
TRBD1 | once | TRBJ1-5 | TRBV19 | TGTGCCAGTAGTAACCCGACAGGGAATAGAAATCAGCCCCAGCATTTT | CASSNPTGNRNQPQHF
. | . | TRBJ1-5 | TRBV6-6 | TGTGCCAGCAGCCCTCAAAACCGGGGAAAGGGTCAGCCCCAGCATTTT | CASSPQNRGKGQPQHF
. | . | TRBJ1-2 | TRBV18 | TGTGCCAGCTCACCCGAAAACATGGCCTCTAACTATGGCTACACCTTC | CASSPENMASNYGYTF
TRBD1 | few | TRBJ1-1 | TRBV30 | TGTGCCTGGATTCCAGGGGGCCGGGACACTGAAGCTTTCTTT | CAWIPGGRDTEAFF
TRBD2 | few | TRBJ2-1 | TRBV29-1 | TGCAGCGGCCGGACTAGCGGGGGGGGTGAGCAGTTCTTC | CSGRTSGGGEQFF
. | . | TRBJ2-1 | TRBV29-1 | TGCAGCGTCCCCATGCTAGCTGATTACAATGAGCAGTTCTTC | CSVPMLADYNEQFF
. | . | TRBJ2-1 | TRBV9 | TGTGCCAGCAGCGTAGACGGGGAACCCCTCAATGAGCAGTTCTTC | CASSVDGEPLNEQFF
TRBD1 | . | TRBJ2-7 | TRBV11-3 | TGTGCCAGCAGCCTACAGGGGGACCAATACGAGCAGTACTTC | CASSLQGDQYEQYF
. | . | TRBJ2-1 | TRBV6-1 | TGTGCCAGCAGTGAACTGAGACAGTACAATGAGCAGTTCTTC | CASSELRQYNEQFF
. | . | TRBJ2-2 | TRBV7-8 | TGTGCCAGCAGTTCGAGGGCCGGGGAGCTGTTTTTT | CASSSRAGELFF
TRBD1 | once | TRBJ1-2 | TRBV29-1 | TGCAGCGTAACTAGGACAGGGGGGCCGGATGGCTACACCTTC | CSVTRTGGPDGYTF
. | . | TRBJ2-7 | TRBV12-3/TRBV12-4 | TGTGCCAGCAGTCCCCCCGGGTACGAGCAGTACTTC | CASSPPGYEQYF
. | . | TRBJ2-7 | TRBV25-1 | TGTGCCAGCAGTCGTCTACTTGGCTACGAGCAGTACTTC | CASSRLLGYEQYF
. | . | TRBJ2-2 | TRBV3-1/TRBV3-2 | TGTGCCAGCAGCCAGGGACAAGGGATGAACACCGGGGAGCTGTTTTTT | CASSQGQGMNTGELFF
. | . | TRBJ1-3 | TRBV2 | TGTGCCAGCAGTGAGGAGGACTACTCTGGAAACACCATATATTTT | CASSEEDYSGNTIYF
. | few | TRBJ2-3 | TRBV5-1 | TGCGCCAGCAGCTTGGACGGACGGACTCACACAGATACGCAGTATTTT | CASSLDGRTHTDTQYF
TRBD2 | once | TRBJ2-3 | TRBV9 | TGTGCCAGCAGCGTATTGCCTAGCGGTGGAGATACGCAGTATTTT | CASSVLPSGGDTQYF
. | . | TRBJ2-1 | TRBV19 | TGTGCCAGTAGGGGGCGGATATACAATGAGCAGTTCTTC | CASRGRIYNEQFF
. | once | TRBJ2-1 | TRBV6-6 | TGTGCCAGCAGTCCGCACAGGGAACCCAATGAGCAGTTCTTC | CASSPHREPNEQFF
TRBD2 | . | TRBJ2-1 | TRBV5-4 | TGTGCCAGCAGCTTGGGGCCAGCGGGGGTCGGAGAGCAGTTCTTC | CASSLGPAGVGEQFF
TRBD1 | many | TRBJ2-1 | TRBV19 | TGTGCCAGTAGTATCGAGGACAGGACCTACAATGAGCAGTTCTTC | CASSIEDRTYNEQFF
. | . | TRBJ2-7 | TRBV7-2 | TGTGCCAGCAGCCCGGGATACGAGCAGTACTTC | CASSPGYEQYF
. | . | TRBJ2-2 | TRBV7-2 | TGTGCCAGCAGCTTTACTTATACCGGGGAGCTGTTTTTT | CASSFTYTGELFF
. | . | TRBJ2-2 | TRBV18 | TGTGCCAGCTCACCACCAGTCCCTACGGGCACCGGGGAGCTGTTTTTT | CASSPPVPTGTGELFF
. | . | TRBJ2-2 | TRBV15 | TGTGCCACCAGCAGAGAGCCTGGGCCGCGCACCGGGGAGCTGTTTTTT | CATSREPGPRTGELFF
. | . | TRBJ1-5 | TRBV19 | TGTGCCAGTAGTCTCGTGAGGGCAGGGGTGCAGCCCCAGCATTTT | CASSLVRAGVQPQHF
. | once | TRBJ2-7 | TRBV5-1 | TGCGCCAGCAGCTTGCTAGTACAAGGCGACGAGCAGTACTTC | CASSLLVQGDEQYF
TRBD2 | . | TRBJ2-3 | TRBV4-3 | TGCGCCAGCAGCCACCTCCCGACTAGCGGAAATACGCAGTATTTT | CASSHLPTSGNTQYF
. | . | TRBJ2-1 | TRBV6-5 | TGTGCCTTCTCCAAGGAGGGGTTTGACAATGAGCAGTTCTTC | CAFSKEGFDNEQFF
TRBD1 | . | TRBJ2-2 | TRBV24-1 | TGTGCCACCAGTGAAAGACAGGGGCCCACTAACACCGGGGAGCTGTTTTTT | CATSERQGPTNTGELFF
TRBD1 | . | TRBJ1-1 | TRBV5-1 | TGCGCCAGCAGCGTCCGGGACAGGGGGATGAACACTGAAGCTTTCTTT | CASSVRDRGMNTEAFF
TRBD2 | . | TRBJ2-2 | TRBV12-3/TRBV12-4 | TGTGCCAGCGCGGGGGGCCACACCGGGGAGCTGTTTTTT | CASAGGHTGELFF
TRBD2 | . | TRBJ2-2 | TRBV9 | TGTGCCAGCAGCTCCCACCCAACTAGCGGGGACACCGGGGAGCTGTTTTTT | CASSSHPTSGDTGELFF
. | once | TRBJ1-1 | TRBV30 | TGTGCCTGGAGATTAAAGGGGCCGCGATTGAACACTGAAGCTTTCTTT | CAWRLKGPRLNTEAFF
TRBD1 | . | TRBJ1-6 | TRBV3-1/TRBV3-2 | TGTGCCAGCAGTACAGGGGGAAGAGGACCCACCCTCCACTTT | CASSTGGRGPTLHF
. | . | TRBJ1-5 | TRBV11-3 | TGTGCCAGCAGCTTGAAGCCTCACAGGCCGGGTCAGCCCCAGCATTTT | CASSLKPHRPGQPQHF
. | once | TRBJ1-2 | TRBV19 | TGTGCCAGTAGTTATGGGGGGATGCATAACTATGGCTACACCTTC | CASSYGGMHNYGYTF
TRBD2 | once | TRBJ2-1 | TRBV19 | TGTGCCAGTGGATCTCTAGCGGGGGGGTTTAATGAGCAGTTCTTC | CASGSLAGGFNEQFF
TRBD1 | . | TRBJ1-1 | TRBV10-3 | TGTGCCATCAGTGATAGCGGGACAGAGAACACTGAAGCTTTCTTT | CAISDSGTENTEAFF
TRBD1 | . | TRBJ1-6 | TRBV30 | TGTGCCAGGTCGACAGGGTATAATTCACCCCTCCACTTT | CARSTGYNSPLHF
TRBD1 | . | TRBJ1-2 | TRBV19 | TGTGCCAGTAGTATAATGAGTCTGGGGGGGGACAGGACCACCAACTATGGCTACACCTTC | CASSIMSLGGDRTTNYGYTF
TRBD1 | . | TRBJ1-6 | TRBV28 | TGTGCCAGCAGTTACATTTGGAGGGGGACAGAGGATTCACCCCTCCACTTT | CASSYIWRGTEDSPLHF
TRBD1 | . | TRBJ1-4 | TRBV6-5 | TGTGCCAGCATGAGGGGACAGGGCGGTGAAAAACTGTTTTTT | CASMRGQGGEKLFF
. | . | TRBJ1-5 | TRBV19 | TGTGCCAGTAGTAAGGCGGGGGGCAATAGCAATCAGCCCCAGCATTTT | CASSKAGGNSNQPQHF
. | . | TRBJ2-4 | TRBV18 | TGTGCCAGCTCACCACCCACTAGTGTGGCGACCAAAAACATTCAGTACTTC | CASSPPTSVATKNIQYF
. | . | TRBJ1-2 | TRBV15 | TGTGCCACCAGCAGAGATGGCAGGGTGCGGTATGGCTACACCTTC | CATSRDGRVRYGYTF
. | . | TRBJ1-2 | TRBV11-3 | TGTGCCAGCAGCTTAGATGGGCAGCACAAGTTC | CASSLDGQHKF
. | . | TRBJ2-3 | TRBV5-1 | TGCGCCAGCAGCTTGGGGTCGGGAACCAGCACAGATACGCAGTATTTT | CASSLGSGTSTDTQYF
. | . | TRBJ2-2 | TRBV18 | TGTGCCAGCTCACCAAGGGCAGGTCCAGGGCCGAAAAACACCGGGGAGCTGTTTTTT | CASSPRAGPGPKNTGELFF
TRBD1 | . | TRBJ2-3 | TRBV30 | TGTGCCTGGAGTAGCCGGGGACAGGGGACGCAGTATTTT | CAWSSRGQGTQYF
TRBD1 | . | TRBJ1-2 | TRBV18 | TGTGCCAGCTCCCTTCGGACAGGCGACTTACAATATGGCTACACCTTC | CASSLRTGDLQYGYTF